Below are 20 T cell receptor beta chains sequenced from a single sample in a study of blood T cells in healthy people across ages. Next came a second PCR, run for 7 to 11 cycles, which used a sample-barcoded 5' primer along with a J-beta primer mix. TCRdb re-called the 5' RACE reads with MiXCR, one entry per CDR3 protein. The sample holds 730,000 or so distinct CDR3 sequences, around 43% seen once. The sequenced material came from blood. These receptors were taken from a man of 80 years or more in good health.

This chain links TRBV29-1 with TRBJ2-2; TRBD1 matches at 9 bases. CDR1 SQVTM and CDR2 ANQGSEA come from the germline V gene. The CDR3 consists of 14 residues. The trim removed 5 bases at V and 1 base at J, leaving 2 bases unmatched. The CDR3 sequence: CSVRQGGNTGELFF. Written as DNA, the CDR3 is TGCAGCGTTCGACAGGGGGGGAACACCGGGGAGCTGTTTTTT.

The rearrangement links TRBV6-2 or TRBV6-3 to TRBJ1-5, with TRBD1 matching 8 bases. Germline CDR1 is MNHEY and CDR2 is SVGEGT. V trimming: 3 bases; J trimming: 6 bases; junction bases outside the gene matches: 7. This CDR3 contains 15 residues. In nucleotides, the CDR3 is TGTGCCAGCAGTTATATAGGCAGGGGGCCTCAGCCCCAGCATTTT. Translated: CASSYIGRGPQPQHF.

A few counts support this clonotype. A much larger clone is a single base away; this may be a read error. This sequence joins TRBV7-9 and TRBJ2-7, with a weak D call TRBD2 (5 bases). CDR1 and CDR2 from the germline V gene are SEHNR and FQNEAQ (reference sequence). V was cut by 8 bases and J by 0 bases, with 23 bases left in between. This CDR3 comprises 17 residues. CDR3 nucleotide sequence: TGTGCCAGCGGAGGATCCGGAGGCGTGAGAATCTCCTACGAGCAGTACTTC. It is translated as CASGGSGGVRISYEQYF.

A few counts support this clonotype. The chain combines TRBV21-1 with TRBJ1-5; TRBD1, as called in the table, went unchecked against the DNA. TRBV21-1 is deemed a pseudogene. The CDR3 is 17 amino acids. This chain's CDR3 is CASSSRHQGHSNQPQHF. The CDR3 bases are TGTGCCAGCAGCTCCAGACACCAGGGTCATAGCAATCAGCCCCAGCATTTT.

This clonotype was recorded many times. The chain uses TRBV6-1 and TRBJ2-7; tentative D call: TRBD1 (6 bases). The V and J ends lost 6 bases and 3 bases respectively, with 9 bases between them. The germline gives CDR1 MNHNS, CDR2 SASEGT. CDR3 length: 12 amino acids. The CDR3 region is CASSAQGYEQYF. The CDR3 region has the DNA TGTGCCAGCAGCGCACAGGGCTACGAGCAGTACTTC.

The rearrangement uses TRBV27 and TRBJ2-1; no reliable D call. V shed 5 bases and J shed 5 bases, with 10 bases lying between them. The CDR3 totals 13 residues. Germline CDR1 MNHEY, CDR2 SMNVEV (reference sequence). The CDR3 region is CASSVRPHNEQFF. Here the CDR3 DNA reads TGTGCCAGCAGTGTAAGGCCACACAATGAGCAGTTCTTC.

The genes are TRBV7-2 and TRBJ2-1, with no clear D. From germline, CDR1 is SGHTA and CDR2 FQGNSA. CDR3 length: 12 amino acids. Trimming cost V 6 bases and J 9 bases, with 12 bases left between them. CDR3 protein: CASSQVGREQFF. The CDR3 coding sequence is TGTGCCAGCAGTCAGGTTGGTCGTGAGCAGTTCTTC.

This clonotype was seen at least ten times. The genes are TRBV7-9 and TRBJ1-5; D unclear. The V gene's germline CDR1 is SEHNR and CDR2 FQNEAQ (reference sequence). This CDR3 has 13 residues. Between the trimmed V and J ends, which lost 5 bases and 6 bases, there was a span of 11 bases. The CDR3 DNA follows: TGTGCCAGCAGCGACCCGTCTGGTCAGCCCCAGCATTTT. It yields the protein CASSDPSGQPQHF.

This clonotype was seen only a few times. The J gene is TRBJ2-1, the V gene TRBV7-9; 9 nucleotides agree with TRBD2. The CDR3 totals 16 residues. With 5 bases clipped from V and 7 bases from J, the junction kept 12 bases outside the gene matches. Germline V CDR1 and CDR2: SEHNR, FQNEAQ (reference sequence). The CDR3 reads CASSDYGGRARNEQFF. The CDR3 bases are TGTGCCAGCAGCGATTATGGCGGGAGGGCCCGGAATGAGCAGTTCTTC.

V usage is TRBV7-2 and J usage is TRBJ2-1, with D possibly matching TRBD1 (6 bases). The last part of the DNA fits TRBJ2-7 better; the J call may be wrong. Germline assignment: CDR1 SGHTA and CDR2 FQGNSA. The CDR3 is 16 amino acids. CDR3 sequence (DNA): TGTGCCAGCAGCCAACAGGGTCCAGGGTCCTACAATGAGCAGTACTTC. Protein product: CASSQQGPGSYNEQYF.

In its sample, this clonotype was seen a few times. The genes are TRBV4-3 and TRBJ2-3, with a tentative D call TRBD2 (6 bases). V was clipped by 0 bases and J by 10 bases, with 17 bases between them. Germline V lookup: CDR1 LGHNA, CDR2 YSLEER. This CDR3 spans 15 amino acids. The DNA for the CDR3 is TGCGCCAGCAGCCAAGATAACCGGGAGAGGGGCTCGCAGTATTTT. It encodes CASSQDNRERGSQYF.

In DNA form, the CDR3 reads TGCAGCGTTCGACAGGGAGGGTCCAATGAGCAGTTCTTC. It translates to CSVRQGGSNEQFF. The V and J genes are TRBV29-1 and TRBJ2-1; tentatively, D is TRBD1 or TRBD2 (7 bases each). CDR1 and CDR2 from the germline V gene are SQVTM and ANQGSEA. V was pared by 5 bases and J by 6 bases, with 14 bases between. This CDR3 has 13 amino acids.

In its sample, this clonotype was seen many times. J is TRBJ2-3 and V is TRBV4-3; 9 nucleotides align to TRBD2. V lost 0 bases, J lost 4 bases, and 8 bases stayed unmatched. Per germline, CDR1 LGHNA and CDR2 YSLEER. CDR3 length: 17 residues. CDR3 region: CASSQDPAGGLADTQYF. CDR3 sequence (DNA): TGCGCCAGCAGCCAAGACCCCGCGGGGGGGCTCGCAGATACGCAGTATTTT.

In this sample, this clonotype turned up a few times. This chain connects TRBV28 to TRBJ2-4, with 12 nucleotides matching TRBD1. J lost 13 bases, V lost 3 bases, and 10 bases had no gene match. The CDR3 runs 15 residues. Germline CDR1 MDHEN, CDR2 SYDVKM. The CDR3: CASSLGGTGGEGQYF. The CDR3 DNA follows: TGTGCCAGCAGTTTGGGCGGGACAGGGGGCGAAGGGCAGTACTTC.

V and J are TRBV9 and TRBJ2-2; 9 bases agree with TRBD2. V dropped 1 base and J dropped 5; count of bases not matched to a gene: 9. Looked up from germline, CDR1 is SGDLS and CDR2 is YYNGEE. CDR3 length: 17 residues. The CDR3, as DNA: TGTGCCAGCAGCGTATTAGCGGGAGTTCCTTTGACCGGGGAGCTGTTTTTT. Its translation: CASSVLAGVPLTGELFF.

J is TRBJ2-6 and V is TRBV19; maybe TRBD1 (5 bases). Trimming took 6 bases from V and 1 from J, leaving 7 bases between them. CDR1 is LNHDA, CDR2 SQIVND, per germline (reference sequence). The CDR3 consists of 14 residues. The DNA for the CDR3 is TGTGCCAGTAGAAGGGGTTCTGGGGCCAACGTCCTGACTTTC. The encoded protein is CASRRGSGANVLTF.

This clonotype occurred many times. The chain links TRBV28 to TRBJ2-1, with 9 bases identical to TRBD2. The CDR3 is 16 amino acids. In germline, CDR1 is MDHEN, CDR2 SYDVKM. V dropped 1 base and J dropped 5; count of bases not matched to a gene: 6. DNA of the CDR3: TGTGCCAGCAGTTTATCAGGCGGGAGGGAGAACAATGAGCAGTTCTTC. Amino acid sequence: CASSLSGGRENNEQFF.

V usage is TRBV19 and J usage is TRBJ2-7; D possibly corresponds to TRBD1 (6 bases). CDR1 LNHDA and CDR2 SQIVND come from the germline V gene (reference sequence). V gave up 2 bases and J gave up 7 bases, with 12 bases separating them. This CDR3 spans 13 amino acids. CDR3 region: CASSIRQGQEQYF. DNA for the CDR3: TGTGCCAGTAGTATACGGCAGGGGCAGGAGCAGTACTTC.

CDR3 protein: CASSPATGEGTQYF. The CDR3 DNA reads as TGTGCCAGCAGCCCGGCGACGGGTGAGGGTACGCAGTATTTT. V gene TRBV11-1 combines with J gene TRBJ2-3; D possibly corresponds to TRBD2 (5 bases). The germline gives CDR1 SGHAT, CDR2 FQDESV (reference sequence). The CDR3 sequence is 14 residues long. Deletions cut 5 bases from V and 8 bases from J, with 17 bases between.

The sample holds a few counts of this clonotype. CDR3 nucleotides: TGTGCCAGCAGTCGCTCGGGACTAGCAATAGATACGCAGTATTTT. Its protein is CASSRSGLAIDTQYF. The V call is TRBV6-2 or TRBV6-3, the J call TRBJ2-3, with 9 bases lining up with TRBD2. CDR1 and CDR2 from the germline V gene are MNHEY and SVGEGT. The CDR3 runs 15 residues. With 5 bases clipped from V and 5 bases from J, the junction kept 8 bases outside the gene matches.